This T cell receptor beta chain was identified during a study of blood T cell repertoires in COVID-19. Study summary: From T cells, B-cell-depleted T cells, or PBMCs came the material, which was cDNA or gDNA.

The assay was immunoSEQ multiplex PCR, and TCRdb's table has in-frame clones only and misses some. This table holds about 230,000 clones, just under 90% found once. Germline CDR1 is SGHTA and CDR2 is FQGNSA. V was clipped by 2 bases and J by 2 bases, with 9 bases between them. This CDR3 has 14 amino acids. Enrolment of Seattle patients took place during active infection, and they were followed longitudinally. The source of this sequence is a young man with COVID-19, enrolled during active disease. The chain carries TRBV7-2 and TRBJ1-2; D may be TRBD1 (6 bases). Sequencing input: peripheral blood. CDR3: CASSLPGTNYGYTF. The CDR3 DNA reads TGTGCCAGCAGCTTACCGGGGACAAACTATGGCTACACCTTC.